The clone carrying this T cell receptor (beta chain) was found many times. The target antigen is unknown. This record comes from a study of CD8+CD57+ T cells in acquired aplastic anemia. Background on the study: DNA from sorted CD4+ and CD8+ cells averaged roughly 3.4 ug.

Findings and caveats of the study: Some 29 CD8+ CDR3 sequences were shared between patients and controls.

Genomic DNA provided the template from which TCR beta VDJ and CDR3 profiles were obtained. TCRdb itself ran the reads through MiXCR, one entry per CDR3 protein. Of some 180,000 distinct CDR3 sequences listed, around 63% are singletons. The authors sequenced patients whose flow cytometry had shown CD8+CD57+ cell expansion. Sampling of blood occurred while the patients had still received no therapy. The CDR3 spans 15 residues. V was shortened by 1 base and J by 2 bases, with 9 bases between the two germline ends. CDR1 and CDR2 (germline): LNHNV, YYDKDF (reference sequence). The sample taken for sequencing was sorted CD4+, CD8+, or CD8+CD57+ T cells (not recorded which) from PBMCs. The chain links TRBV15 to TRBJ2-1, with a tentative D call TRBD2 (7 bases). This TCR came from a human donor with aplastic anemia. CDR3 sequence (DNA): TGTGCCACCAGCAGAGGCGGGGGCGCCTACAATGAGCAGTTCTTC. This sequence encodes CATSRGGGAYNEQFF.